Listed below are T cell receptor beta chains from one sample, sequenced in a study of blood T cell repertoires in COVID-19. Repertoires were generated with immunoSEQ multiplex PCR, while TCRdb's copy carries only in-frame clones and drops some. The data contain under 200,000 clones, roughly 93% of them seen just once; the ten biggest clones take up almost 5%. The source material was peripheral blood. Every receptor here comes from a man aged 18 to 30 with COVID-19, enrolled during active disease. The CDR3 runs from the conserved cysteine through the conserved F or W. D genes are given only for firm matches. Part of the rows lack a size; the others show once, few, many or a class for expanded clones.

V gene	D gene	J gene	clone size	CDR3 DNA	CDR3 protein
TRBV28	TRBD1	TRBJ2-7	.	TGTGCCAGCAGTGTCGACAGGGTAGGGTACTTC	CASSVDRVGYF
TRBV5-1	TRBD2	TRBJ2-2	.	TGCGCCAGCAGAATGACTAGCGGGAGCCGGACCGGGGAGCTGTTTTTT	CASRMTSGSRTGELFF
TRBV4-1	.	TRBJ2-7	few	TGCGCCAGCAGCCAACGACAGTACTACGAGCAGTACTTC	CASSQRQYYEQYF
TRBV18	TRBD2	TRBJ2-3	once	TGTGCCAGCTCACCCCTAGCGGGGGTAGATACGCAGTATTTT	CASSPLAGVDTQYF
TRBV5-1	.	TRBJ2-1	.	TGCGCCAGCAGCTTGGGTCGTGAGCAGTTCTTC	CASSLGREQFF
TRBV6-2/TRBV6-3	.	TRBJ1-5	.	TGTGCCAGCAGTTTCGAACCGGGTCAGGGGAATCAGCCCCAGCATTTT	CASSFEPGQGNQPQHF
TRBV5-1	.	TRBJ2-1	once	TGCGCCAGCAGCTTGGCCGGGAGTCACAATGAGCAGTTCTTC	CASSLAGSHNEQFF
TRBV18	TRBD1	TRBJ2-7	.	TGTGCCAGCTCACGACCGACAGGGGGCATCGACGAGCAGTACTTC	CASSRPTGGIDEQYF
TRBV7-2	TRBD1	TRBJ2-7	.	TGTGCCAGCAGCCCAGGACAGGGCCCTTACTACGAGCAGTACTTC	CASSPGQGPYYEQYF
TRBV27	.	TRBJ2-5	.	TGTGCCAGCAGTTTATATGGGGGCAGGGAGACCCAGTACTTC	CASSLYGGRETQYF
TRBV6-4	TRBD2	TRBJ2-1	few	TGTGCCAGCAGTGACTCTGAGGCTAGCGGGAGTAATGAGCAGTTCTTC	CASSDSEASGSNEQFF
TRBV19	.	TRBJ1-4	.	TGTGCCAGTCCCCGGGGAGCAACTAATGAAAAACTGCTTTTT	CASPRGATNEKLLF
TRBV27	.	TRBJ1-2	.	TGTGCCAGCAGTTTAGGGCCGAACTCTAACTATGGCTACACCTTC	CASSLGPNSNYGYTF
TRBV19	TRBD2	TRBJ2-1	.	TGTGCCAGTAATGGCGGGGAGGGGCTCAATGAGCAGTTCTTC	CASNGGEGLNEQFF
TRBV7-9	TRBD1	TRBJ1-6	.	TGTGCCAGCAGCTTACATGATAGACAGGGGATAAGATCACCCCTCCACTTT	CASSLHDRQGIRSPLHF
TRBV29-1	TRBD2	TRBJ2-1	.	TGCAGCGTTCTAAACGTTAGCGGGAGTCCCAACAATGAGCAGTTCTTC	CSVLNVSGSPNNEQFF
TRBV9	TRBD1	TRBJ2-2	.	TGTGCCAGCAGCCCCCAGGACAGGGGGATTGACACCGGGGAGCTGTTTTTT	CASSPQDRGIDTGELFF
TRBV7-7	TRBD2	TRBJ2-1	.	TGTGCTAGCAGCGATAGCGGGAGAGGGTACAATGAGCAGTTCTTC	CASSDSGRGYNEQFF
TRBV4-3	.	TRBJ2-1	.	TGCGCCAGCAGCCAAGATCACGGAGTCCTTAGCTCCTACAATGAGCAGTTCTTC	CASSQDHGVLSSYNEQFF
TRBV18	.	TRBJ2-3	.	TGTGCCAGCTCACCACGGGCAGGAGGATCAGATACGCAGTATTTT	CASSPRAGGSDTQYF
TRBV15	TRBD2	TRBJ2-3	.	TGTGCCACCAGCTCACCAGGGAGGGGCACAGATACGCAGTATTTT	CATSSPGRGTDTQYF
TRBV9	TRBD1	TRBJ1-6	once	TGTGCCAGCAGCACAACGACAGGGGGCGATTCACCCCTCCACTTT	CASSTTTGGDSPLHF
TRBV30	.	TRBJ1-1	few	TGTGCCTGGAGTCAGGGCCTCACTGAAGCTTTCTTT	CAWSQGLTEAFF
TRBV12-3/TRBV12-4	.	TRBJ1-1	.	TGTGCCAGCAGTGTCGGGACTGCTGAGGCTTTCTTT	CASSVGTAEAFF
TRBV12-2	.	TRBJ2-1	.	TGTGCAAGTCGCTGTCGGAACAGGGGGGACAATGAGCAGTTCTTC	CASRCRNRGDNEQFF
TRBV18	.	TRBJ1-1	.	TGTGCCAGCTCACCGGGATCTTCCCTAGGGGGGAACACTGAAGCTTTCTTT	CASSPGSSLGGNTEAFF
TRBV6-5	.	TRBJ2-7	.	TGTGCCAGCAGTTACTCGATACAGGTGGGATCCTACGAGCAGTACTTC	CASSYSIQVGSYEQYF
TRBV7-2	TRBD1	TRBJ1-1	once	TGTGCCAGCAGGGAACAGGGGCTCTCTGCTGAAGCTTTCTTT	CASREQGLSAEAFF
TRBV3-1/TRBV3-2	TRBD2	TRBJ2-1	.	TGTGCCAGCACCCGGACTAGCGGGACTTCTTACAATGAGCAGTTCTTC	CASTRTSGTSYNEQFF
TRBV28	.	TRBJ1-5	.	TGTGCCAGCACCAGCTGGGGGGGCTCGGAGCCCCAGCATTTT	CASTSWGGSEPQHF
TRBV25-1	.	TRBJ2-5	.	TGTGCCAGCAGTGAACCCGGCTCTAGCACCCAGTACTTC	CASSEPGSSTQYF
TRBV9	TRBD2	TRBJ2-1	few	TGTGCCAGCAGCCTCTTTGCGGGAGCCCCCTACAATGAGCAGTTCTTC	CASSLFAGAPYNEQFF
TRBV4-3	TRBD2	TRBJ2-1	.	TGCGCCAGCTCACTAACTAGCGGGAGTTCCGATGAGCAGTTCTTC	CASSLTSGSSDEQFF
TRBV28	.	TRBJ1-2	.	TGTGCCACCCGGAGGGGGGGGAACTATGGCTACACCTTC	CATRRGGNYGYTF
TRBV28	.	TRBJ2-7	.	TGTGCCAGCAGCAATGGACTGCTCTACGAGCAGTACTTC	CASSNGLLYEQYF
TRBV9	.	TRBJ2-2	.	TGTGCCAGCAGCGTAGCTAATCTACCCGGGGAGCTGTTTTTT	CASSVANLPGELFF
TRBV18	TRBD1	TRBJ2-7	.	TGTGCCAGCTCAACTGGGACAGGGGGGAACTACGAGCAGTACTTC	CASSTGTGGNYEQYF
TRBV4-3	TRBD2	TRBJ2-7	.	TGCGCCAGCAGCCAAGGTCGTTTACTAGCGGGAGTGTCCTACGAGCAGTACTTC	CASSQGRLLAGVSYEQYF
TRBV6-5	.	TRBJ1-1	.	TGTGCCAGCAGTTACGGCATGAACACTGAAGCTTTCTTT	CASSYGMNTEAFF
TRBV4-1	TRBD1	TRBJ2-7	.	TGCGCCAGCAGCCATGACAGGGGGTACGAGCAGTACTTC	CASSHDRGYEQYF
TRBV6-1	.	TRBJ2-3	.	TGTGCCAGCAGTGCCGGGTTTCAACGGAGCACAGATACGCAGTATTTT	CASSAGFQRSTDTQYF
TRBV19	TRBD1	TRBJ1-2	.	TGTGCCACTGGACAGGGCGGGTATGGCTACACCTTC	CATGQGGYGYTF